The TCR beta chain described here comes from a study of blood T cell repertoires in COVID-19. For the study at large: Donors in the United States, Italy and Spain gave samples during acute or convalescent COVID-19. PBMCs, B-cell-depleted T cells, or T cells provided the cDNA or gDNA that made up the material.

CDR3 length: 13 residues. V trimming: 7 bases; J trimming: 6 bases; junction bases outside the gene matches: 8. The germline V gene has CDR1 SGHTA and CDR2 FQGNSA. Per the original methods: Reference gene primer amplification yielded estimated nucleated cell counts. Produced via immunoSEQ multiplex PCR; TCRdb's table is partial and in-frame only. V, J and clone size derive from that table, while D and trimming were established from the DNA sequence. There are about 190,000 clones in the sample; about 85% occur only once, and about 1.1% lies in the top ten. The chain recombines TRBV7-2 with TRBJ1-1, with 7 positions matching TRBD1. This receptor was obtained from a young man with acute or convalescent COVID-19. The specimen sequenced was peripheral blood. The DNA for the CDR3 is TGTGCCAGCACCTATGACAGGGTCGCTGAAGCTTTCTTT. Protein sequence: CASTYDRVAEAFF. The full variable domain, in which reference TRBV7-2 and TRBJ1-1 provide the parts outside the CDR3, is GAGVSQSPSNKVTEKGKDVELRCDPISGHTALYWYRQSLGQGLEFLIYFQGNSAPDKSGLPSDRFSAERTGGSVSTLTIQRTQQEDSAVYLCASTYDRVAEAFFGQGTRLTVV.